These 28 T cell receptor beta chains were sequenced from one sample in a study of blood T cell repertoires in COVID-19. TCRdb keeps only in-frame clones here, not all; method: immunoSEQ multiplex PCR. The sample consists of 330,000 or so clones, 88% of them appearing once. Sample: PBMCs or T cells enriched from blood (not recorded which). The receptors here all came from a man aged 25-40 years who had recovered from COVID-19.

V usage is TRBV24-1 and J usage is TRBJ1-2; the match to TRBD1 covers 11 bases. The CDR3 is 16 amino acids. V was pared by 4 bases and J by 4 bases, with 7 bases of the junction left unmatched. Germline CDR1 reads KGHDR; CDR2 reads SFDVKD. The CDR3 region is CATSDHRTGGVYGYTF. The CDR3 DNA reads TGTGCCACCAGTGACCACCGGACAGGGGGCGTCTATGGCTACACCTTC.

The rearrangement links TRBV30 to TRBJ2-2, with 14 bases that match TRBD2. The CDR3 is 18 residues long. Germline V gene lookup returns CDR1 GTSNPN and CDR2 SVGIG (reference sequence). J was trimmed by 3 bases and V by 1 base; bases with no gene match: 7. CDR3 loop: CAWSARLAGGLHTGELFF. The DNA of the CDR3 is TGTGCCTGGAGTGCGAGACTAGCGGGGGGGCTGCACACCGGGGAGCTGTTTTTT.

The J gene is TRBJ1-6, the V gene TRBV14, with 7 bases identical to TRBD1. This CDR3 has 14 amino acids. Germline CDR1 SGHDN, CDR2 FVKESK. The ends lost 4 bases at V and 11 bases at J; junction bases unmatched: 8. Here the CDR3 DNA reads TGTGCCAGCAGCCCACGACAGGGAAGGACACCCCTCCACTTT. Residues: CASSPRQGRTPLHF.

The rearrangement links TRBV7-8 to TRBJ1-4, with 8 bases that match TRBD1. The CDR3 runs to 16 residues. Germline-derived CDR1 and CDR2 are SGHVS and FQNEAQ. Germline trimming cut 5 bases from V and 1 base from J; bases unmatched to any gene: 6. CDR3 sequence: CASSPGQGRTNEKLFF. The CDR3 DNA sequence: TGTGCCAGCAGCCCTGGACAGGGTAGAACTAATGAAAAACTGTTTTTT.

The chain has TRBV24-1 and TRBJ1-2; D perhaps matches TRBD1 (5 bases). Germline-derived CDR1 and CDR2 are KGHDR and SFDVKD. There are 14 residues in the CDR3. V was cut by 4 bases and J by 3 bases, with 11 bases left in between. CDR3 DNA sequence: TGTGCCACCAGTGACGGCAGGGTAGACTATGGCTACACCTTC. Amino acid sequence: CATSDGRVDYGYTF.

The chain links TRBV5-4 to TRBJ2-2; the match to TRBD2 covers 10 bases. V lost 6 bases to trimming and J lost 0 bases; unmatched junction nucleotides: 8. Per the germline V gene, CDR1 is SGHNT and CDR2 is YYREEE (reference sequence). The CDR3 is made up of 17 amino acids. The CDR3 sequence: CASTPRLAGANTGELFF. CDR3 coding DNA: TGTGCCAGCACCCCGCGACTAGCGGGCGCGAACACCGGGGAGCTGTTTTTT.

The chain recombines TRBV5-1 with TRBJ1-2, with TRBD1 matching over 7 bases. This CDR3 contains 14 residues. CDR1 and CDR2 from the germline V gene are SGHRS and YFSETQ. V lost 0 bases, J lost 4 bases, and 3 bases stayed unmatched. This CDR3 reads CASSLAWDSYGYTF. The CDR3 nucleotides are TGCGCCAGCAGCTTGGCCTGGGACAGCTATGGCTACACCTTC. Full variable domain (missing parts from reference TRBV5-1 and TRBJ1-2): KAGVTQTPRYLIKTRGQQVTLSCSPISGHRSVSWYQQTPGQGLQFLFEYFSETQRNKGNFPGRFSGRQFSNSRSEMNVSTLELGDSALYLCASSLAWDSYGYTFGSGTRLTVV.

The rearrangement links TRBV19 to TRBJ2-3; 8 bases fit TRBD1. V lost 9 bases and J lost 5; bases outside the gene matches: 13. The CDR3 is 15 amino acids. Germline V lookup: CDR1 LNHDA, CDR2 SQIVND (reference sequence). CDR3 amino acids: CASANRDRTIDTQYF. The CDR3 nucleotides read TGTGCCAGCGCGAACCGGGACAGGACGATAGATACGCAGTATTTT. Variable domain in full (rest from reference TRBV19 and TRBJ2-3): DGGITQSPKYLFRKEGQNVTLSCEQNLNHDAMYWYRQDPGQGLRLIYYSQIVNDFQKGDIAEGYSVSREKKESFPLTVTSAQKNPTAFYLCASANRDRTIDTQYFGPGTRLTVL.

The genes are TRBV18 and TRBJ2-3, with D unresolved. V dropped 6 bases and J dropped 6 bases, with 10 bases sitting between them. There are 12 residues in the CDR3. Germline loops: CDR1 KGHSH, CDR2 LQKENI. The CDR3 reads CASSPVRDTQYF. The CDR3 nucleotides are TGTGCCAGCTCTCCGGTCAGGGATACGCAGTATTTT. Full variable domain (missing parts from reference TRBV18 and TRBJ2-3): NAGVMQNPRHLVRRRGQEARLRCSPMKGHSHVYWYRQLPEEGLKFMVYLQKENIIDESGMPKERFSAEFPKEGPSILRIQQVVRGDSAAYFCASSPVRDTQYFGPGTRLTVL.

V and J are TRBV28 and TRBJ1-2; TRBD1 aligns across 9 bases. CDR3 length: 18 residues. Per the germline V gene, CDR1 is MDHEN and CDR2 is SYDVKM. V lost 6 bases and J lost 4; bases outside the gene matches: 18. In nucleotides, the CDR3 is TGTGCCAGCAGCTACCACAGGGGGCGCTTAGGGTCATCCTATGGCTACACCTTC. This gives the protein CASSYHRGRLGSSYGYTF.

The V and J genes are TRBV10-3 and TRBJ2-3; TRBD1 might be the D (5 bases). Germline CDR1 and CDR2: ENHRY and SYGVKD. The CDR3 consists of 16 residues. Trimming removed 8 bases from V and 0 bases from J, with 18 bases in between. CDR3 nucleotide sequence: TGTGCCATCGGAACGAAGGGGCAGTCTAGCACAGATACGCAGTATTTT. Encoded protein: CAIGTKGQSSTDTQYF.

The V gene is TRBV6-2 or TRBV6-3, the J gene TRBJ2-3; D perhaps matches TRBD1 (5 bases). This CDR3 is 15 amino acids long. Germline-derived CDR1 and CDR2 are MNHEY and SVGEGT. Deletions cut 3 bases from V and 6 bases from J, with 16 bases between. The CDR3 loop is CASSYEAGYGDTQYF. For the CDR3, the DNA is TGTGCCAGCAGTTATGAGGCAGGGTATGGGGATACGCAGTATTTT.

J is TRBJ1-5 and V is TRBV6-5; D gene unclear. The germline V and J ends were trimmed by 10 bases and 6 bases, with 16 bases remaining between them. The germline gives CDR1 MNHEY, CDR2 SVGAGI. There are 13 residues in the CDR3. CDR3 sequence reads: CATTGAGGQPQHF. The CDR3 DNA reads TGTGCCACCACCGGAGCCGGAGGTCAGCCCCAGCATTTT.

J is TRBJ1-4 and V is TRBV7-9; perhaps TRBD1 as D (5 bases). With 7 bases removed from V and 7 bases from J, the gap between germline ends came to 13 bases. The germline gives CDR1 SEHNR, CDR2 FQNEAQ (reference sequence). The CDR3 has 13 residues. For the CDR3, the DNA is TGTGCCAGCACCCCGATGGGGCCTGAAAAACTGTTTTTT. It codes for CASTPMGPEKLFF.

This sequence joins TRBV5-1 and TRBJ1-2; a weak D match, TRBD1 (6 bases). V was clipped by 1 base and J by 4 bases, with 11 bases between them. Germline values: CDR1 SGHRS, CDR2 YFSETQ. The CDR3 has 14 residues. CDR3 in amino acids: CASSLTAGAYGYTF. CDR3 sequence (DNA): TGCGCCAGCAGCTTGACTGCAGGGGCCTATGGCTACACCTTC. The complete variable domain, with remaining parts taken from reference TRBV5-1 and TRBJ1-2, reads KAGVTQTPRYLIKTRGQQVTLSCSPISGHRSVSWYQQTPGQGLQFLFEYFSETQRNKGNFPGRFSGRQFSNSRSEMNVSTLELGDSALYLCASSLTAGAYGYTFGSGTRLTVV.

This sequence joins TRBV5-1 and TRBJ1-2, with D unresolved. The CDR3 is 15 residues long. The V end lost 2 bases, the J end lost 0 bases, and 11 bases lay between the germline ends. CDR1 SGHRS and CDR2 YFSETQ come from the germline V gene. The CDR3 DNA sequence: TGCGCCAGCAGCTTCGGAGGCCAGCCTAACTATGGCTACACCTTC. Protein product: CASSFGGQPNYGYTF.

The chain is built from TRBV4-2 and TRBJ2-2; 12 bases agree with TRBD2. Germline V CDR1 and CDR2: LGHNA, YNFKEQ. V lost 2 bases and J lost 5; bases outside the gene matches: 9. CDR3 length: 18 amino acids. This chain's CDR3 is CASSQSPTSGGLTGELFF. The DNA of the CDR3 is TGTGCCAGCAGCCAAAGCCCGACTAGCGGGGGACTGACCGGGGAGCTGTTTTTT.

This rearrangement joins TRBV10-3 to TRBJ2-2; 12 nucleotides align to TRBD1. V trimming: 8 bases; J trimming: 2 bases; junction bases outside the gene matches: 12. The germline gives CDR1 ENHRY, CDR2 SYGVKD. The CDR3 spans 18 residues. The CDR3 nucleotides read TGTGCCATCTCCCAGGGGGACAGGGGGCAAGGTAACACCGGGGAGCTGTTTTTT. It yields the protein CAISQGDRGQGNTGELFF.

The CDR3 loop is CATSRGLDRGANEQYF. The CDR3 DNA is TGTGCCACCAGCAGGGGCCTAGACAGGGGGGCCAACGAGCAGTACTTC. This chain joins TRBV15 and TRBJ2-7, with 9 nucleotides matching TRBD1. V shed 3 bases and J 5 bases; nucleotides not matched to a gene: 11. The CDR3 loop spans 16 amino acids. CDR1 is LNHNV, CDR2 YYDKDF, per germline (reference sequence).

The V and J genes are TRBV25-1 and TRBJ1-4, with 8 positions matching TRBD1. The CDR3 extends over 15 amino acids. Per the germline V gene, CDR1 is MGHDK and CDR2 is SYGVNS. The V segment lost 3 bases and the J segment 8 bases; nucleotides outside the gene matches: 8. The CDR3 region has the DNA TGTGCCAGCAGTGAGGGGACAGGATTTGAGGAAAAACTGTTTTTT. Translating gives CASSEGTGFEEKLFF.

The rearrangement joins TRBV5-1 to TRBJ1-5; perhaps TRBD1 as D (5 bases). In germline, CDR1 is SGHRS, CDR2 YFSETQ. The CDR3 contains 14 residues. Trimming took off 4 bases at V and 0 bases at J, with 8 bases between the two ends. Here the CDR3 DNA reads TGCGCCAGCAGCAGCCAGGGTAGCAATCAGCCCCAGCATTTT. Protein sequence: CASSSQGSNQPQHF.

The chain recombines TRBV7-9 with TRBJ1-1, with D hard to call. The V and J ends lost 1 base and 1 base respectively, with 7 bases between them. Germline CDR1 SEHNR, CDR2 FQNEAQ (reference sequence). The CDR3 consists of 14 residues. DNA of the CDR3: TGTGCCAGCAGCTTAGTTTACACGAACACTGAAGCTTTCTTT. Its protein is CASSLVYTNTEAFF.

The V gene is TRBV28, the J gene TRBJ2-2; 9 bases agree with TRBD1. The CDR3 has 15 residues. CDR1 MDHEN and CDR2 SYDVKM come from the germline V gene. Germline trimming cut 3 bases from V and 5 bases from J; bases unmatched to any gene: 4. The CDR3 DNA is TGTGCCAGCAGTTTTCGGACAGGGGATACCGGGGAGCTGTTTTTT. Residues: CASSFRTGDTGELFF.

This clone has just one count. The V and J genes are TRBV7-8 and TRBJ1-6; maybe TRBD1 (5 bases). In germline, CDR1 is SGHVS, CDR2 FQNEAQ. The CDR3 covers 13 residues. Trimming left V 4 bases short and J 10 bases short, with 11 bases between. CDR3 nucleotides: TGTGCCAGCAGCTCGCAGGGAGGCTCACCCCTCCACTTT. It yields the protein CASSSQGGSPLHF.

The chain uses TRBV6-4 and TRBJ1-3; D is unresolved. Per the germline V gene, CDR1 is MRHNA and CDR2 is SNTAGT. CDR3 length: 14 amino acids. Trimming took off 4 bases at V and 4 bases at J, with 11 bases between the two ends. DNA for the CDR3: TGTGCCAGCAGTGGGACTACCCTCGGAAACACCATATATTTT. Translation: CASSGTTLGNTIYF.

The chain is built from TRBV27 and TRBJ2-3; no definite D call. Trimming left V 2 bases short and J 0 bases short, with 6 bases between. The CDR3 is 14 residues long. Germline V CDR1 and CDR2: MNHEY, SMNVEV (reference sequence). CDR3 bases: TGTGCCAGCAGTTTAGAGCGTAGCACAGATACGCAGTATTTT. Translated: CASSLERSTDTQYF.

The chain is built from TRBV2 and TRBJ1-4; 7 bases are a match to TRBD1. Germline V gives CDR1 SNHLY, CDR2 FYNNEI. With V trimmed by 6 bases and J by 2 bases, 6 bases remained unmatched. The CDR3 is made up of 15 amino acids. CDR3 residues: CASRKGANTNEKLFF. As DNA, the CDR3 is TGTGCCAGCAGAAAGGGGGCAAACACTAATGAAAAACTGTTTTTT.

V usage is TRBV7-2 and J usage is TRBJ1-1; 7 positions match TRBD1. The CDR3 is 15 amino acids. The V gene's germline CDR1 is SGHTA and CDR2 FQGNSA. V lost 5 bases, J lost 6 bases, and 12 bases stayed unmatched. CDR3 bases: TGTGCCAGCAGCGATAAATATAGGGGGCACGCTGAAGCTTTCTTT. It is translated as CASSDKYRGHAEAFF.